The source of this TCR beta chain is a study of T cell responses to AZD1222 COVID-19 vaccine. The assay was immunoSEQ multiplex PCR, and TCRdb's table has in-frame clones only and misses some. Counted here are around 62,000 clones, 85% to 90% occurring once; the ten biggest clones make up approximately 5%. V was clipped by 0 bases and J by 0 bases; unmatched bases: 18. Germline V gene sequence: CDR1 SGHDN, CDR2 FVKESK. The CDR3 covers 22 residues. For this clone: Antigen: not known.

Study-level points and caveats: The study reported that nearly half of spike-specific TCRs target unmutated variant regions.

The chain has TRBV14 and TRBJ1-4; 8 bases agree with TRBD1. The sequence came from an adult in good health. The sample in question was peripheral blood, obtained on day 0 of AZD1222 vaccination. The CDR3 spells CASSQDYLVRDRWSSTNEKLFF. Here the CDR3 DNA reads TGTGCCAGCAGCCAAGATTATCTAGTGAGGGACAGGTGGTCTTCAACTAATGAAAAACTGTTTTTT. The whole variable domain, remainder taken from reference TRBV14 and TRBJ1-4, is EAGVTQFPSHSVIEKGQTVTLRCDPISGHDNLYWYRRVMGKEIKFLLHFVKESKQDESGMPNNRFLAERTGGTYSTLKVQPAELEDSGVYFCASSQDYLVRDRWSSTNEKLFFGSGTQLSVL.